This T cell receptor (beta chain) was recovered during a study of blood T cell repertoires in COVID-19. Study information: COVID-19 samples from acute and convalescent phases originated in the United States, Italy and Spain.

Patients from Seattle were sampled longitudinally, starting during active infection. Germline V CDR1 and CDR2: LGHDT, YNNKEL (reference sequence). CDR3 length: 14 residues. The germline V and J ends were trimmed by 4 bases and 1 base, with 10 bases remaining between them. Authors' analysis steps: Amplification with reference gene primers provided the estimates of nucleated cell counts. Clones were sequenced by immunoSEQ multiplex PCR, and TCRdb holds only the in-frame ones, with some missing. V and J calls and clone size come straight from that table; D and trimming were deduced from the DNA. The sample lists over 400,000 clones; approximately 91% were seen once. This clone was recorded a few times.

The rearrangement links TRBV3-1 (or the pseudogene TRBV3-2) to TRBJ1-1, with D unresolved. The sample was peripheral blood. The receptor's source is a woman in her forties or fifties with COVID-19, enrolled during active disease. CDR3 in amino acids: CASSPSEGNTEAFF. CDR3 sequence (DNA): TGTGCCAGCAGCCCCTCGGAGGGGAACACTGAAGCTTTCTTT.